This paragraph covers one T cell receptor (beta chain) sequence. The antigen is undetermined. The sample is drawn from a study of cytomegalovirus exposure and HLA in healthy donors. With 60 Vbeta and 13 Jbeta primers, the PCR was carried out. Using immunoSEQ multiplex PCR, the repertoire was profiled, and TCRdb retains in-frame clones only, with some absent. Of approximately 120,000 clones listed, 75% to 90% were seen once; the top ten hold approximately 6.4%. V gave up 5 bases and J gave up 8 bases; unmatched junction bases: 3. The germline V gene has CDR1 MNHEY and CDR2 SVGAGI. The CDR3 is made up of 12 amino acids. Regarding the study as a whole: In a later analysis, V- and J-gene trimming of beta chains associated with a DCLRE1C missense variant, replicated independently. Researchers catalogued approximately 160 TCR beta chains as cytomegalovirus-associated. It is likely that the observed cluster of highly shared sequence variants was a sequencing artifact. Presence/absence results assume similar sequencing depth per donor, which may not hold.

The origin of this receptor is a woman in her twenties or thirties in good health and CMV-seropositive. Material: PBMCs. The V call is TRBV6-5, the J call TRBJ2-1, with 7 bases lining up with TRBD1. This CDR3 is CASSGQDHEQFF. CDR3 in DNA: TGTGCCAGCAGTGGACAGGACCATGAGCAGTTCTTC.